This T cell receptor beta chain was identified during a study of molecular identifiers for immune sequencing clone quantification. With 4 bases removed from V and 6 bases from J, the gap between germline ends came to 7 bases. The CDR3 spans 12 residues. Per germline, CDR1 SGHDN and CDR2 FVKESK. There are a few counts of this clonotype. Each CDR3 protein is one row after TCRdb ran MiXCR on the PCR reads. Here the sample spans 400,000 to 600,000 distinct CDR3 sequences, about 26% being singletons. The sequence came from a human donor in good health. Some libraries in this study had Jurkat cell RNA spiked in. The genes are TRBV14 and TRBJ2-1, with D unclear. Sequenced sample: naive CD8+ T cells from blood, with Jurkat cell RNA spiked in. As for subset: FACS-sorted CD8+CD4-CCR7+CD45RA+ naive T cells. CDR3 sequence (DNA): TGTGCCAGCAGCCCAACAATCAATGAGCAGTTCTTC. Its translation: CASSPTINEQFF.